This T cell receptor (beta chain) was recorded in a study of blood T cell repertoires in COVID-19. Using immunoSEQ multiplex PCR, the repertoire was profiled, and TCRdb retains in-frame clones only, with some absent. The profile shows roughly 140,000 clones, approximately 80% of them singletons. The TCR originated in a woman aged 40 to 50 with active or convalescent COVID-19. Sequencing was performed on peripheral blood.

The chain's CDR3 is CASSRTGSNRNQPQHF. The DNA for the CDR3 is TGTGCCAGCAGCCGTACAGGGTCGAACCGAAATCAGCCCCAGCATTTT. This chain links TRBV5-6 with TRBJ1-5; perhaps TRBD1 as D (6 bases). Per germline, CDR1 SGHDT and CDR2 YYEEEE. The CDR3 is 16 residues long. V was clipped by 4 bases and J by 4 bases, with 18 bases between them.